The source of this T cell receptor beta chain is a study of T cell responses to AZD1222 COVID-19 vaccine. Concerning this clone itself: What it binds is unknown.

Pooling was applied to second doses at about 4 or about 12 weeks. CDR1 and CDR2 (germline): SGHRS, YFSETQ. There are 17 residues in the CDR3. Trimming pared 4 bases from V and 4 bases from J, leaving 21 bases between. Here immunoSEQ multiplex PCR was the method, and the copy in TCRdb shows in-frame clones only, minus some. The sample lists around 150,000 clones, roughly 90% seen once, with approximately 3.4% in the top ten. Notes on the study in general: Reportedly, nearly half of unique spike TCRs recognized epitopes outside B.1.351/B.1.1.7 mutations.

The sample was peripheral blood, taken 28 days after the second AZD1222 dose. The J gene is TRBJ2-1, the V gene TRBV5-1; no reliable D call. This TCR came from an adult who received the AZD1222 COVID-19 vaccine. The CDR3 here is CASSTALTGLGYNEQFF. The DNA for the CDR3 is TGCGCCAGCAGCACGGCCTTGACGGGCCTGGGTTACAATGAGCAGTTCTTC.